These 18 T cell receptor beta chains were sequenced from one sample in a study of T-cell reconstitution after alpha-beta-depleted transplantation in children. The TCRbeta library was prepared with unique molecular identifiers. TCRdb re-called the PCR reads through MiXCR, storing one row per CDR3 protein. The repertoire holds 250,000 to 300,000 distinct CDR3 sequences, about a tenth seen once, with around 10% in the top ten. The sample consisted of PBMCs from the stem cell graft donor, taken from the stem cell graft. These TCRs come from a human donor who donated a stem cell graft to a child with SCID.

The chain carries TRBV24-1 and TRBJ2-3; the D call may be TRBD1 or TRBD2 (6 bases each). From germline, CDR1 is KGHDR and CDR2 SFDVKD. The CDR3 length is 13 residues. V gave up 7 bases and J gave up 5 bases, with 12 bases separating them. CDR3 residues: CATRRGAQDTQYF. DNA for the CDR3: TGTGCCACCAGAAGGGGGGCCCAAGATACGCAGTATTTT.

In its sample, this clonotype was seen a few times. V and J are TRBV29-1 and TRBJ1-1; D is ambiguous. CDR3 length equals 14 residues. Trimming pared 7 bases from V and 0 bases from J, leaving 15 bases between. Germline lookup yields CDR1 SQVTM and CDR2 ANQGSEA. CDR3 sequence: CSAVGRTMNTEAFF. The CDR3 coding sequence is TGCAGCGCCGTCGGGCGGACCATGAACACTGAAGCTTTCTTT.

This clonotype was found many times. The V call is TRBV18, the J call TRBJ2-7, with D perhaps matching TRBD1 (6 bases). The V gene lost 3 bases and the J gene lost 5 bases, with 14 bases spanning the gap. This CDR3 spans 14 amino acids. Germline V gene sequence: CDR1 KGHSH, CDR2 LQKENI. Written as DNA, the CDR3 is TGTGCCAGCTCACCGTCCGGACAGAACCACGAGCAGTACTTC. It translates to CASSPSGQNHEQYF.

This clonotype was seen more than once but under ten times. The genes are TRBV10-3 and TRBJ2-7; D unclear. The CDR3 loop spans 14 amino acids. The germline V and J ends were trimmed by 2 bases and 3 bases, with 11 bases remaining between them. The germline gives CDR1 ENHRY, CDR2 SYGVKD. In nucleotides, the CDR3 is TGTGCCATCAGTGAGAGTGTAGGCAGCTACGAGCAGTACTTC. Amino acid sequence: CAISESVGSYEQYF.

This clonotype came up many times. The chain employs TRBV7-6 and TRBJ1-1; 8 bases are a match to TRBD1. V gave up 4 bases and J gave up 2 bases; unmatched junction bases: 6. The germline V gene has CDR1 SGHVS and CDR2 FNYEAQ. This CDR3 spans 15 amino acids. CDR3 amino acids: CASSSGGTGNTEAFF. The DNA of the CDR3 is TGTGCCAGCAGCTCCGGAGGGACAGGTAACACTGAAGCTTTCTTT.

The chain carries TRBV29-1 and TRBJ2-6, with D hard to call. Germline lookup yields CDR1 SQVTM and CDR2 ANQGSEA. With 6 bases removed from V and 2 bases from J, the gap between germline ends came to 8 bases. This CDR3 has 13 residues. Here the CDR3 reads CSVREAGANVLTF. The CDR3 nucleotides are TGCAGCGTCCGAGAAGCTGGGGCCAACGTCCTGACTTTC.

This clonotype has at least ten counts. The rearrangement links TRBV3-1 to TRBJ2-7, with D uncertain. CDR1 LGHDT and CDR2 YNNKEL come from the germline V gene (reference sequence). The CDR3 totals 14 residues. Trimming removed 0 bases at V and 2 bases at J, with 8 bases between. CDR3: CASSQDRGPYEQYF. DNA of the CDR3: TGTGCCAGCAGCCAAGACCGCGGTCCCTACGAGCAGTACTTC.

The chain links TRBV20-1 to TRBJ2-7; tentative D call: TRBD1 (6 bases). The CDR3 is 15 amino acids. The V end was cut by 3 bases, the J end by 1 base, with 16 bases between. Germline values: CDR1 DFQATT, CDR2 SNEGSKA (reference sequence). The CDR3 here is CSASKLADSSYEQYF. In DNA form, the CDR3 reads TGCAGTGCTAGCAAATTGGCGGACAGTTCCTACGAGCAGTACTTC.

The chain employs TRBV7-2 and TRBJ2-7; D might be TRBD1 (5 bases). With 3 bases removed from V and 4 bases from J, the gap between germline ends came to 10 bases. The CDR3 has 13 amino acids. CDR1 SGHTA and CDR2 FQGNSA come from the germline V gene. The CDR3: CASSFGHLYEQYF. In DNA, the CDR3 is TGTGCCAGCAGCTTCGGACACCTATACGAGCAGTACTTC.

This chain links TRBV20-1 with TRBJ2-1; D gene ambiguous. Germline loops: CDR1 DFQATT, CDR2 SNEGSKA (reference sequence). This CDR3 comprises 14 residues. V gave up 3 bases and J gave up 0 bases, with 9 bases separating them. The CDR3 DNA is TGCAGTGCTAGGGTCCCTAGCTCCTACAATGAGCAGTTCTTC. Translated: CSARVPSSYNEQFF.

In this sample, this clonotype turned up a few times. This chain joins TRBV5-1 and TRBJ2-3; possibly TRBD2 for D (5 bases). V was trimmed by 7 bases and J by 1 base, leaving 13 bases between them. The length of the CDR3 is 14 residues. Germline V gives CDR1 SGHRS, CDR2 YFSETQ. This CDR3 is CASYSGLGTDTQYF. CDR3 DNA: TGCGCCAGCTACTCGGGGTTGGGCACAGATACGCAGTATTTT.

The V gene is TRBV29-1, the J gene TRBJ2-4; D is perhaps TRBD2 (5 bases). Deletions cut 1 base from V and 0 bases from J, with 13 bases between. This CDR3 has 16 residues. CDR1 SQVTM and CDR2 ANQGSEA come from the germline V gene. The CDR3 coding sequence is TGCAGCGTTGAAGTCTCGGCCGGGGAAGCCAAAAACATTCAGTACTTC. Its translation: CSVEVSAGEAKNIQYF.

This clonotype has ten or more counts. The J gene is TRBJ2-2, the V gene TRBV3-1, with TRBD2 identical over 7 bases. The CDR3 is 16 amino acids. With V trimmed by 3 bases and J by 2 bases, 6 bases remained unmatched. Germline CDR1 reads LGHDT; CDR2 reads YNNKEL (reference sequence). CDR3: CASSHHERGNTGELFF. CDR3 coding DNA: TGTGCCAGCAGCCACCATGAGCGGGGTAACACCGGGGAGCTGTTTTTT.

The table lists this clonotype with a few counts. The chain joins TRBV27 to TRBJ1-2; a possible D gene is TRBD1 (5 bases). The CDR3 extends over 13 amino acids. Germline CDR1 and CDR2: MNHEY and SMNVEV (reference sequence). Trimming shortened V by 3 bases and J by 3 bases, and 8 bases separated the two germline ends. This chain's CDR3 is CASSLTVHYGYTF. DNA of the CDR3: TGTGCCAGCAGTTTGACAGTCCACTATGGCTACACCTTC.

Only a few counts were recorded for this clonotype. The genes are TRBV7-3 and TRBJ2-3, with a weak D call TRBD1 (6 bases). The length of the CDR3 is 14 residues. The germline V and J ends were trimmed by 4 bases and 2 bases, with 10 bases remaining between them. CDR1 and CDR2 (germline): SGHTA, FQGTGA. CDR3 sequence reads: CASSSGQDTDTQYF. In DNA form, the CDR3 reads TGTGCCAGCAGCTCGGGACAAGACACAGATACGCAGTATTTT.

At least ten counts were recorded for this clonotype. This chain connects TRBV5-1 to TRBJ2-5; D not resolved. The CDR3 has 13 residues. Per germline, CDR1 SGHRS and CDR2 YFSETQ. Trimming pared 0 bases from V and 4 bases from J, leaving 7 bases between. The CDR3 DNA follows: TGCGCCAGCAGCTTGGACTCTCCAGAGACCCAGTACTTC. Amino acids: CASSLDSPETQYF. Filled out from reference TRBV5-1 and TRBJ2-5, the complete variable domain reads KAGVTQTPRYLIKTRGQQVTLSCSPISGHRSVSWYQQTPGQGLQFLFEYFSETQRNKGNFPGRFSGRQFSNSRSEMNVSTLELGDSALYLCASSLDSPETQYFGPGTRLLVL.

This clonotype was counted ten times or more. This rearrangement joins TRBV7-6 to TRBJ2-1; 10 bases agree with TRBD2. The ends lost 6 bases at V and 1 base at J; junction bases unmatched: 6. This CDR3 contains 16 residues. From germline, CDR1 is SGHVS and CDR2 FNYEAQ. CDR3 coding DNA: TGTGCCAGCAGTTTGGGTAGCGGGGGGTCCTACAATGAGCAGTTCTTC. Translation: CASSLGSGGSYNEQFF. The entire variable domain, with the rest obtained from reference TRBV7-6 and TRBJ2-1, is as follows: GAGVSQSPRYKVTKRGQDVALRCDPISGHVSLYWYRQALGQGPEFLTYFNYEAQQDKSGLPNDRFSAERPEGSISTLTIQRTEQRDSAMYRCASSLGSGGSYNEQFFGPGTRLTVL.

CDR3 loop: CASSRGTGASYEQYF. CDR3 sequence (DNA): TGTGCCAGCAGTCGGGGGACAGGGGCGAGCTACGAGCAGTACTTC. V and J are TRBV9 and TRBJ2-7, with 10 bases fitting TRBD1. Germline values: CDR1 SGDLS, CDR2 YYNGEE. V dropped 5 bases and J dropped 3; count of bases not matched to a gene: 8. CDR3 length equals 15 residues.